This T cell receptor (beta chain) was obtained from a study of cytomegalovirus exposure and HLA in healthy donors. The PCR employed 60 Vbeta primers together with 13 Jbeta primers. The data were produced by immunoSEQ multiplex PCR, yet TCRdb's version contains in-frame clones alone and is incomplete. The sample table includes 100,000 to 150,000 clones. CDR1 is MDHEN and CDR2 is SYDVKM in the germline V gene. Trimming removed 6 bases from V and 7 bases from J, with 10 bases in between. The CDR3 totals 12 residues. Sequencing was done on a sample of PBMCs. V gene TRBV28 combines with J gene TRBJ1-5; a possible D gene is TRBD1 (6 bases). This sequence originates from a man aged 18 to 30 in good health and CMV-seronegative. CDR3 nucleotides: TGTGCCAGCAGGCGACAGGAGCAGCCCCAGCATTTT. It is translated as CASRRQEQPQHF. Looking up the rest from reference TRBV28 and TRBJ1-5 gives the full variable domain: DVKVTQSSRYLVKRTGEKVFLECVQDMDHENMFWYRQDPGLGLRLIYFSYDVKMKEKGDIPEGYSVSREKKERFSLILESASTNQTSMYLCASRRQEQPQHFGDGTRLSIL.